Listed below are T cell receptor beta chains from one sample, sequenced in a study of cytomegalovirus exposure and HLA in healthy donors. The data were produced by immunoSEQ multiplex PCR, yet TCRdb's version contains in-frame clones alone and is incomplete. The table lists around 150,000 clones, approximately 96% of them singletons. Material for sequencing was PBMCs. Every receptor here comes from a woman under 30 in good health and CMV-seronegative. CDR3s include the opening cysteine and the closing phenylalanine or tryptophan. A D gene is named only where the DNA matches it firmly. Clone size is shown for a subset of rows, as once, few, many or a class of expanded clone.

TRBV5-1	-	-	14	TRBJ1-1	CASRPTTTTTEAFF
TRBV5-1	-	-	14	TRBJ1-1	CASSLGGVNTEAFF
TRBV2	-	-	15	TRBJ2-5	CASTALGLIPETQYF
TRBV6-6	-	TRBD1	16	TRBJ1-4	CASSYGTGGAGEKLFF
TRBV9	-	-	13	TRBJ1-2	CASSVAGNYGYTF
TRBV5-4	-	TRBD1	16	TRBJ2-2	CASSLTQGADTGELFF
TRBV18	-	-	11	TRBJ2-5	CASSQQETQYF
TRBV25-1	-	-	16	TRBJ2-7	CASGLSGLLTSYEQYF
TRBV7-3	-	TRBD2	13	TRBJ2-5	CASSLGGDGTQYF
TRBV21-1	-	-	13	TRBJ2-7	CASSRHLGYEQYF
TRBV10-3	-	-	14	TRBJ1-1	CAMAPDGRGTEAFF
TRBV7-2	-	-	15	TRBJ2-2	CASSFQTSNTGELFF
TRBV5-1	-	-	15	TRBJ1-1	CASSLADRRYDEAFF
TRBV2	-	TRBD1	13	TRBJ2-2	CASRKDRGGELFF
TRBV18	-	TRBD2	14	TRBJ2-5	CASSPGLNQETQYF
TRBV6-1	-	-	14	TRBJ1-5	CASSEASGNQPQHF
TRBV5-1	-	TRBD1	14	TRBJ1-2	CATKETGGRGGYTF
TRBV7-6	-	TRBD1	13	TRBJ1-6	CASSRTGDSPLHF
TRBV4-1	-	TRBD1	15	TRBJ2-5	CASSQGEGAGETQYF
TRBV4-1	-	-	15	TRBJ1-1	CASSLPGRPVPEAFF
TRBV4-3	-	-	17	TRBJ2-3	CASSQDGRGASTDTQYF
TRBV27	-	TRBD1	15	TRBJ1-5	CASNPTGYGNQPQHF
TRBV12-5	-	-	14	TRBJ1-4	CASGYGGANEKLFF
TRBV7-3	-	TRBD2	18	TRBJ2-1	CASSVSTGFGGAANEQFF
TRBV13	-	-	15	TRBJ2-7	CASSHSGTNSYEQYF
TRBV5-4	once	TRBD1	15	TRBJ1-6	CASSLGTGGNSPLHF
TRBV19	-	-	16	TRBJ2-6	CASSTGISSGANVLTF
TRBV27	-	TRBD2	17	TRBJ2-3	CASSSGLAGGQADTQYF
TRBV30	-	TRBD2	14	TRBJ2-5	CAWTSERLAGTFHF
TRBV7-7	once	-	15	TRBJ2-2	CASRLIQGSTGELFF
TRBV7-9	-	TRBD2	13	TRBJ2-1	CASSFGLVHEQFF
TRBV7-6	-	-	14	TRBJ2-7	CASSLAAGFYEQYF
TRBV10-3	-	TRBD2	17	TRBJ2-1	CAIMARGGGTNRGEQFF
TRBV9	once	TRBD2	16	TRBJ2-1	CASSSGVRGSYNEQFF
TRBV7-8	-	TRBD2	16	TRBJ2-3	CASSARSGGGTDTQYF
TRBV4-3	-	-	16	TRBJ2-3	CASSQDFPSSGDTQYF
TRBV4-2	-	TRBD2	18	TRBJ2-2	CASSQFNRRGGNTGELFF
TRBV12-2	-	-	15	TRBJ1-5	CASRSTGILNQPQHF
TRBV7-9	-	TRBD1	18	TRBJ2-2	CASRLAGTGGVNTGELFF
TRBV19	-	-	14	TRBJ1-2	CASSISRGNYGYTF
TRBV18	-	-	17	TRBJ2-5	CASSPRQGGDRQETQYF
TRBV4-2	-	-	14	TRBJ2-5	CASSQDSGDETQYF
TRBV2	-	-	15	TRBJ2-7	CASSPPSPRGHEQYF
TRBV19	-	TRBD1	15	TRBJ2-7	CASSIPNRGTYEQYF
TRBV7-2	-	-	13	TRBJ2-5	CASSFRAKETQYF